This TCR beta chain came from a study of shared clonotypes between healthy human individuals (TCRdb year 2020). Notes on the research overall: A few men and two women, aged 18 to 49 years, made up the cohort. Libraries were prepared and TCR repertoires were sequenced by different laboratories using diverse techniques, in order to increase sequencing depth and limit assay-specific biases. Leukapheresis yielded between about 0.9 and 9.5 billion PBMCs per donor. Per donor, three plates each were used for CD4 naive and CD4 memory, two for CD8 naive, and one for CD8 memory. The study deeply sequenced blood TCR repertoires of about five healthy adults to estimate repertoire size and the extent of clonotype sharing between individuals. The full study reports these points: Because the study included only a small number of donors, the genetic and exposure-history diversity represented was limited. Sharing across a few donors was observed for around 5% of naive CD4, over 3% of naive CD8, roughly 2.3% of memory CD4, and 0.4% of memory CD8 clonotypes. Based on pairwise subsampling, the degree of clonotype sharing among donors was expected to be affected by sequencing depth. Naive subsets generally had larger estimated clonotype richness than memory subsets did. Compared with non-shared clonotypes, the clonotypes found in all four sorted-subset donors had higher generation probabilities. Sampling was limited to blood, and TCR repertoires in tissue likely differ from TCR repertoires in blood. Incomplete sequencing was indicated by rarefaction of sorted-subset datasets, despite the large sequencing depth.

The donors were healthy, HIV-negative adults with no recently reported acute infections or vaccinations. Every donor was a Caucasian adult residing in Nashville, Tennessee, USA. CD8 memory samples were composed of magnetically selected CD45RO+ cells combined with CCR7-negative CD45RA+ effector memory (TemRA) cells. Blood was obtained by leukapheresis, after which PBMCs were separated by Ficoll-Histopaque density gradient centrifugation and cryopreserved in liquid nitrogen vapor phase. Purity and quantity of every magnetically sorted T cell population were checked by analytical flow cytometry. Genomic DNA was isolated from each sorted fraction and quantified by UV absorbance on a Nanodrop 2000c. Using the deep immunoSEQ assay, TCR CDR3 regions were amplified from genomic DNA by multiplex PCR. Extracted genomic DNA from each cell subset was spread evenly across all wells of several immunoSEQ 96-well plates, with each plate serving as a replicate. For sorted subsets, each replicate PCR was loaded with approximately 0.2 ug genomic DNA, equivalent to about 33,000 T cell genomes. The purified libraries were quantified using a Qubit 3.0 fluorometer, sized with a Bioanalyzer 2100, and then quantified again using the KAPA Library Quantification kit. Every immunoSEQ 96-well plate was sequenced on a separate single-read 150-cycle Illumina NextSeq 550 flow cell. The authors' analysis ran thus. Because the immunoSEQ output held only junctional sequences and lacked quality scores, the filtering could not match the filtering applied to full-length reads. To assign V/J genes and CDR3, sequences were annotated using PyIR, a Python wrapper for IgBLAST v1.9, with IMGT germline references. Reads were filtered out if the reads had weak V/J assignments (E-value above 1e-6), no CDR3, stop codons, out-of-frame junctions, or ambiguous translated residues. A V3J clonotype was defined by an identical inferred V gene, J gene, and CDR3 amino acid sequence. The percentage overlap between two repertoires was calculated by dividing the number of shared unique clonotypes by the size of the smaller repertoire. Repertoire richness was assessed with RTK rarefaction, the Chao1 estimator, and Recon v2.1 estimates of unobserved clonotypes. For all TCRbeta clonotypes obtained by the gDNA method from a handful of donors, generation probabilities were computed with OLGA. The table was pulled from immuneACCESS by TCRdb, which kept in-frame rearrangements only. Such tables lose some clones; where checked, under half of the loss comes from unresolved V genes, and the rest has no known cause. From that table come the V and J calls and clone size; the DNA was used to work out D and trimming. Across this sample there are approximately 320,000 clones, with around 86% seen only once. Roughly 16% of the sample lies in the top ten.

Relative to germline, V is 0 bases shorter and J is 3 bases shorter, with 12 bases between their ends. Reading the germline V gene (reference sequence) gives CDR1 SEHNR and CDR2 FQNEAQ. The cysteine opens and the phenylalanine closes a CDR3 of 15 amino acids. Only the CDR3 DNA is retained, 45 bases long and in frame from the first base. Notes on this clone: What this receptor recognizes is not known. The input lacks base qualities; no much larger clone sits a single base away.

The chain was built from TRBV7-9 and TRBJ2-7; the best D guess is TRBD2, with 5 bases matching. Sample: memory CD8+ T cells sorted from blood. The sample's cell subset or site label, decoded: CD45RO+ cells pooled with CCR7-negative TemRA cells. This receptor was taken from a young man in good health. The CDR3 protein sequence reads: CASSLAGGRGYEQYF. The bases are TGTGCCAGCAGCTTAGCCGGCGGGCGAGGCTACGAGCAGTACTTC.